The present entry profiles one T cell receptor (beta chain) with its context. The data originate from a study of T cell responses to AZD1222 COVID-19 vaccine. Profiled with immunoSEQ multiplex PCR; TCRdb holds only in-frame clones, not every one. The table lists roughly 130,000 clones, about nine tenths of them singletons. The CDR3 sequence is 17 residues long. With 6 bases clipped from V and 2 bases from J, the junction kept 12 bases outside the gene matches. CDR1 and CDR2 from the germline V gene are SNHLY and FYNNEI. The chain carries TRBV2 and TRBJ1-2, with 10 bases identical to TRBD1. This receptor was identified in an adult in good health. The sample was peripheral blood, taken on day 0 of AZD1222 vaccination. In nucleotides, the CDR3 is TGTGCCAGCAGCCTCACCCCTCGACAGGGGGCGAACTATGGCTACACCTTC. Translating it yields CASSLTPRQGANYGYTF.